These 3 T cell receptor beta chains share one sample of origin, sequenced in a study of Graves' ophthalmopathy and Graves' hyperthyroidism. Amplification from RNA transcripts yielded the TCR beta CDR3 regions. HTBI primers were used in a first-round RT-PCR, which preceded a second-round multiplex PCR. TCRdb reprocessed the multiplex PCR reads with MiXCR, giving one entry per CDR3 protein. The sample contains around 520,000 distinct CDR3 sequences, less than 45% of which appear only once. Sequences were obtained from peripheral blood or thyroid tissue (not recorded which). Receptor source: an adult man with Graves' hyperthyroidism.

The rearrangement uses TRBV7-9 and TRBJ2-7; 11 bases fit TRBD2. V lost 7 bases to trimming and J lost 1 base; unmatched junction nucleotides: 9. The germline V gene has CDR1 SEHNR and CDR2 FQNEAQ (reference sequence). The CDR3 sequence is 16 residues long. CDR3 region: CASTQKASGRSYEQYF. The CDR3, as DNA: TGTGCCAGCACCCAAAAGGCTAGCGGGAGGTCCTACGAGCAGTACTTC. The full variable domain, its missing parts supplied by reference TRBV7-9 and TRBJ2-7, is DTGVSQNPRHKITKRGQNVTFRCDPISEHNRLYWYRQTLGQGPEFLTYFQNEAQLEKSRLLSDRFSAERPKGSFSTLEIQRTEQGDSAMYLCASTQKASGRSYEQYFGPGTRLTVT.

The CDR3 nucleotides are TGTGCCAGCAGTTTAGATTTATCCGGAACAGAGACTCCCTACGAGCAGTACTTC. Protein product: CASSLDLSGTETPYEQYF. The J gene is TRBJ2-7, the V gene TRBV12-3 or TRBV12-4; D call uncertain. The CDR3 runs 18 residues. Trimming left V 1 base short and J 2 bases short, with 21 bases between.

This clonotype was seen ten or more times. The rearrangement joins TRBV19 to TRBJ1-1, with 7 bases fitting TRBD1. This CDR3 spans 13 amino acids. Germline-derived CDR1 and CDR2 are LNHDA and SQIVND (reference sequence). With V trimmed by 6 bases and J by 2 bases, 3 bases remained unmatched. This CDR3 reads CASSWDSNTEAFF. CDR3 DNA: TGTGCCAGTAGCTGGGACAGCAACACTGAAGCTTTCTTT.